This T cell receptor beta chain came from a study of radiation and T cells in renal cell carcinoma (dated by TCRdb to the early 2020s). In terms of the full investigation: In total, around 53 samples, comprising around 26 tumors and approximately 27 peripheral blood samples, were subjected to TCR beta sequencing. Across all 55 or so samples, 4,016,671 unique CDR3 nucleotide sequences, encoding 2,658,974 unique CDR3 amino acid sequences, were identified.

For this clone: Which antigen it targets is not known. The sample holds no much larger clone one base away, and base qualities are not on file.

This specimen's time point label, per the study, means: tumor resected at nephrectomy. Reading the label with the study, this specimen's treatment or condition is: 15 Gy SBRT to primary tumor, nephrectomy 4 weeks later. Samples were obtained from a clinical trial, in which 15 Gy stereotactic body radiation therapy was delivered to primary renal cell carcinomas and nephrectomy was performed 4 weeks later. All patients had renal cell carcinoma with clear cell pathology. Tumor processing involved mechanical dissociation, digestion with collagenase/hyaluronidase at 37 degrees C, handling in gentleMACS C tubes, and storage in liquid nitrogen. The QIAamp DNA Blood Mini Kit (Qiagen) was used to prepare genomic DNA for TCR sequencing. Samples were included in the analyses only if all quality control checks were passed. Points the paper makes about the study in general: In blood, the top tumor clonotypes increased from baseline to 2 weeks after radiation and then shrank by 4 weeks, which suggests a temporary expansion of tumor-resident clones. Irradiated tumors contained more dominant CDR3 motifs, and these motifs occupied a larger share of the repertoire than in control tumors. Effects of radiation dose or scheduling on the TCR repertoire could not be addressed with the single-armed trial design. Because only small tumor regions of around 1 g were available, the study did not capture intratumoral heterogeneity. TCR clonality was higher in irradiated tumors than in controls, as the top 100 clonotypes made up an average of approximately 54% of the repertoire in irradiated tumors compared with about 43% in nephrectomy-only tumors. Because pretreatment tumor biopsies were not available, the baseline intratumoral presence of clonotypes could not be determined.

Following the manufacturer's recommendations, the immunoSEQ kit was used to generate TCR beta libraries from genomic DNA. Library preparation used a first multiplex PCR with proprietary primers, then a second PCR adding unique barcodes, with bead cleanups after each round. A positive control reaction and a negative control reaction, both provided in the kit, were run with every batch of samples. The final libraries were assessed on an Agilent 4200 TapeStation D1000 ScreenTape, pooled by volume, and quantified by qPCR. Sequencing was performed on an Illumina NextSeq500 using a MidOutput 150-cycle cartridge, with 156 Read1 cycles, 15 Index1 cycles, and the kit custom primers. The pooled library was loaded at 1.0 pM, and 20% PhiX control was spiked in. Per the source publication's procedure: Vendor-processed data were analyzed in R, with a clonotype defined as all T cells sharing the same CDR3 nucleotide sequence. In the clone abundance analyses, frequencies were normalized to the 10,000 most abundant clones in each sample. Before analysis, public T cell clones were removed, and these numbered fewer than six per sample on average. Dominant motif analysis used ImmunoMap with the PAM10 matrix, gap penalty 30 and homology threshold 0.3; motifs with cumulative frequency at least 0.01 counted as dominant. Tumor-enriched clonotypes and baseline blood-enriched clonotypes were defined as those with an abundance difference of at least 32-fold between compartments. The Baroni-Urbani and Buser coefficient was used to measure tumor-blood repertoire similarity, and groups were compared with two-tailed Wilcoxon tests in R. TCRdb limited this immuneACCESS table to in-frame rearrangements with V and J called. A share of clones is missing; checked studies link under half to unresolved V genes, and the rest is unexplained. V and J calls and clone size are copied from that table; D and trimming were computed from the DNA. This sample lists about 16,000 clones; about half were detected once. 30% to 50% of the sample comes from the top ten.

The CDR1 and CDR2 encoded by the germline V gene are LGHNA and YNFKEQ. The CDR3, from cysteine to phenylalanine, totals 14 residues. Only CDR3 DNA is held: 42 bases, read in frame from base 1. A distance of 13 bases separates the germline ends of V and J, which lose 8 bases and 1 base respectively. This clonotype was obtained from a woman in her sixties with renal cell carcinoma. Rearrangement joined TRBV4-2 to TRBJ2-3, with the D gene uncertain. Here the sequenced sample was tumor tissue, taken from a patient whose treatment included radiotherapy and nephrectomy. CDR3 sequence: CASGRNAGTDTQYF. The DNA sequence is given as TGTGCCAGCGGACGGAACGCGGGCACAGATACGCAGTATTTT.